This T cell receptor (beta chain) originates from a study of shared clonotypes between healthy human individuals. About the study: CD4 naive and CD4 memory each took three plates per donor, while CD8 naive took two and CD8 memory one.

Only CD45RO-negative cells positively selected for CCR7 counted as naive CD8 cells, so terminally differentiated effector memory CD45RA+ cells were excluded. Deep level was the assay's run setting. TCRdb keeps only in-frame clones here, not all; method: immunoSEQ multiplex PCR. The sample lists around 2,100,000 clones; over 85% were seen once. CDR1 is MGHDK, CDR2 SYGVNS, per germline. The CDR3 is 17 amino acids. The V and J ends lost 0 bases and 4 bases, in that order; junction bases with no gene match: 8. The sequenced material came from naive CD8+ T cells sorted from blood. The chain employs TRBV25-1 and TRBJ1-4; 7 bases are shared with TRBD1. The TCR comes from a man between 18 and 29 years old in good health. CDR3 nucleotide sequence: TGTGCCAGCAGTGAATACGGGACAGACGGCTTTAATGAAAAACTGTTTTTT. It codes for CASSEYGTDGFNEKLFF.